The 26 T cell receptor beta chains given below trace back to one sample, sequenced in a study of cytomegalovirus exposure and HLA in healthy donors. Clones were sequenced by immunoSEQ multiplex PCR, and TCRdb holds only the in-frame ones, with some missing. Here the sample spans 120,000 to 150,000 clones, approximately 84% being singletons. The sequenced material came from PBMCs. The receptor set was obtained from a woman aged 30 to 39 in good health and CMV-seronegative.

This chain joins TRBV28 and TRBJ1-6; 9 bases fit TRBD1. Germline CDR1 MDHEN, CDR2 SYDVKM. This CDR3 spans 16 amino acids. With V trimmed by 6 bases and J by 14 bases, 17 bases remained unmatched. The DNA of the CDR3 is TGTGCCAGCAGCCTAGGTCCGGGACAGGGATCAGGGGCCCTCCACTTT. Translated, it gives CASSLGPGQGSGALHF.

The chain uses TRBV6-5 and TRBJ1-2; D may be TRBD1 (5 bases). The V gene lost 8 bases and the J gene lost 4 bases, with 11 bases spanning the gap. The CDR3 totals 12 residues. CDR1 MNHEY and CDR2 SVGAGI come from the germline V gene. The CDR3 spells CASWTSAYGYTF. As DNA, the CDR3 is TGTGCCAGCTGGACAAGTGCCTATGGCTACACCTTC.

This chain links TRBV28 with TRBJ1-1; D may be TRBD1 (6 bases). The CDR3 loop spans 15 amino acids. Germline V gene data show CDR1 as MDHEN and CDR2 as SYDVKM. V lost 4 bases to trimming and J lost 1 base, with 13 bases between them. The CDR3 loop is CASSSWDNENTEAFF. CDR3 in DNA: TGTGCCAGCAGTTCATGGGACAATGAGAACACTGAAGCTTTCTTT. The entire variable domain, with the rest obtained from reference TRBV28 and TRBJ1-1, is as follows: DVKVTQSSRYLVKRTGEKVFLECVQDMDHENMFWYRQDPGLGLRLIYFSYDVKMKEKGDIPEGYSVSREKKERFSLILESASTNQTSMYLCASSSWDNENTEAFFGQGTRLTVV.

V is TRBV19 and J is TRBJ1-1; D is perhaps TRBD1 (5 bases). The CDR3 has 15 residues. V was shortened by 3 bases and J by 4 bases, with 15 bases between the two germline ends. In germline, CDR1 is LNHDA, CDR2 SQIVND (reference sequence). The CDR3 nucleotides are TGTGCCAGTAGTATTATGGGGGGGTATGGCACTGAAGCTTTCTTT. This gives the protein CASSIMGGYGTEAFF.

The J gene is TRBJ1-1, the V gene TRBV9; a possible D gene is TRBD1 (5 bases). The CDR3 is 13 residues long. Germline V CDR1 and CDR2: SGDLS, YYNGEE. V lost 2 bases and J lost 1, with 6 bases in between. In DNA form, the CDR3 reads TGTGCCAGCAGCGTGACAGCGAACACTGAAGCTTTCTTT. Translating it yields CASSVTANTEAFF.

The V and J genes are TRBV28 and TRBJ2-7; 7 bases match TRBD2. V was pared by 7 bases and J by 0 bases, with 12 bases of the junction left unmatched. The CDR3 covers 16 residues. The germline V gene has CDR1 MDHEN and CDR2 SYDVKM. The CDR3 here is CASNELAGSGSYEQYF. In DNA, the CDR3 is TGTGCCAGCAACGAATTAGCGGGCAGCGGCTCCTACGAGCAGTACTTC.

The J gene is TRBJ2-1, the V gene TRBV27; tentative D call: TRBD2 (6 bases). Germline CDR1 MNHEY, CDR2 SMNVEV (reference sequence). The V end was cut by 6 bases, the J end by 2 bases, with 17 bases between. This CDR3 has 16 residues. The CDR3 spells CASSPSRGTAYNEQFF. The CDR3 DNA reads as TGTGCCAGCAGCCCATCCCGCGGGACTGCCTACAATGAGCAGTTCTTC.

The J gene is TRBJ2-3, the V gene TRBV28; TRBD2 matches 9 bases. Germline CDR1 and CDR2: MDHEN and SYDVKM. J was trimmed by 4 bases and V by 8 bases; bases with no gene match: 10. The CDR3 sequence is 15 residues long. The CDR3 spells CASQLSSGVADTQYF. For the CDR3, the DNA is TGTGCCAGCCAACTGTCTAGCGGGGTCGCAGATACGCAGTATTTT. Based on the CDR3 plus reference TRBV28 and TRBJ2-3, the full variable domain is DVKVTQSSRYLVKRTGEKVFLECVQDMDHENMFWYRQDPGLGLRLIYFSYDVKMKEKGDIPEGYSVSREKKERFSLILESASTNQTSMYLCASQLSSGVADTQYFGPGTRLTVL.

This clone came up a few times. The genes are TRBV18 and TRBJ2-7; D possibly corresponds to TRBD2 (7 bases). CDR1 KGHSH and CDR2 LQKENI come from the germline V gene. Deletions cut 4 bases from V and 0 bases from J, with 13 bases between. The CDR3 contains 15 residues. The CDR3: CASSQGGGSSYEQYF. CDR3 in DNA: TGTGCCAGCTCACAGGGAGGGGGGAGCTCCTACGAGCAGTACTTC.

This chain connects TRBV12-2 to TRBJ2-7; TRBD1 is taken as the D call from the table, unchecked against the DNA. TRBV12-2 is a known pseudogene. This CDR3 has 17 residues. CDR3 coding DNA: TGTGCAAGTCGCTCCCGGGACAGGGGGTACAGGACGTACGAGCAGTACTTC. Its translation: CASRSRDRGYRTYEQYF.

The chain combines TRBV19 with TRBJ1-6; TRBD1 matches at 9 bases. There are 13 residues in the CDR3. J gave up 10 bases and V 6 bases, and 4 bases lay outside the gene matches. The V gene's germline CDR1 is LNHDA and CDR2 SQIVND (reference sequence). CDR3 loop: CASRNRGPSPLHF. The CDR3 nucleotides are TGTGCCAGTAGAAACAGGGGGCCGTCACCCCTCCACTTT.

The chain carries TRBV19 and TRBJ2-2; tentatively, D is TRBD2 (6 bases). Trimming shortened V by 7 bases and J by 5 bases, and 17 bases separated the two germline ends. CDR1 and CDR2 from the germline V gene are LNHDA and SQIVND (reference sequence). The CDR3 has 15 residues. The CDR3 loop reads CASKPSVGGTGELFF. DNA for the CDR3: TGTGCCAGTAAGCCATCCGTGGGGGGAACCGGGGAGCTGTTTTTT.

The genes are TRBV10-2 and TRBJ2-7; D ambiguous. V was clipped by 3 bases and J by 2 bases, with 8 bases between them. The CDR3 has 13 residues. Looked up from germline, CDR1 is WSHSY and CDR2 is SAAADI. The CDR3 reads CASSDSRTYEQYF. In nucleotides, the CDR3 is TGCGCCAGCAGTGATTCCAGGACCTACGAGCAGTACTTC.

The CDR3: CASSSIPQETQYF. CDR3 in DNA: TGTGCCAGCAGCTCCATCCCCCAAGAGACCCAGTACTTC. The chain couples TRBV7-6 to TRBJ2-5, with no clear D. The CDR3 runs to 13 residues. Germline values: CDR1 SGHVS, CDR2 FNYEAQ. V gave up 4 bases and J gave up 1 base, with 7 bases separating them. The whole variable domain, filled in from reference TRBV7-6 and TRBJ2-5, reads GAGVSQSPRYKVTKRGQDVALRCDPISGHVSLYWYRQALGQGPEFLTYFNYEAQQDKSGLPNDRFSAERPEGSISTLTIQRTEQRDSAMYRCASSSIPQETQYFGPGTRLLVL.

The chain combines TRBV7-6 with TRBJ2-3; D uncertain. Germline CDR1 reads SGHVS; CDR2 reads FNYEAQ. The V gene lost 6 bases and the J gene lost 2 bases, with 18 bases spanning the gap. CDR3 size: 16 residues. The CDR3 bases are TGTGCCAGCAGTTTGGGCAGCCCCCTCCCCACAGATACGCAGTATTTT. It is translated as CASSLGSPLPTDTQYF.

This clone appeared a single time. This rearrangement joins TRBV28 to TRBJ2-7; 8 positions match TRBD1. The CDR3 consists of 13 residues. Unmatched junction bases numbered 5, after V lost 5 bases and J lost 5 bases. Germline assignment: CDR1 MDHEN and CDR2 SYDVKM. The CDR3 is CASSPTGVHEQYF. Written as DNA, the CDR3 is TGTGCCAGCAGTCCGACAGGGGTTCACGAGCAGTACTTC.

This clone was seen more than once but under ten times. The rearrangement uses TRBV2 and TRBJ1-2; D is possibly TRBD1 (6 bases). Per germline, CDR1 SNHLY and CDR2 FYNNEI. The germline V and J ends were trimmed by 3 bases and 2 bases, with 10 bases remaining between them. The CDR3 consists of 14 residues. DNA of the CDR3: TGTGCCAGCAGTGAGTCTCAGGGGAACTATGGCTACACCTTC. Amino acid sequence: CASSESQGNYGYTF.

V gene TRBV6-5 combines with J gene TRBJ2-5; TRBD1 aligns across 9 bases. V shed 5 bases, J shed 6 bases, and the junction held 10 bases outside the gene matches. There are 15 residues in the CDR3. Germline V lookup: CDR1 MNHEY, CDR2 SVGAGI. The CDR3 bases are TGTGCCAGCAGTAGAGGGACAGGGCGGACAAAGACCCAGTACTTC. Its translation: CASSRGTGRTKTQYF.

This clone was recorded once. The genes are TRBV19 and TRBJ1-2, with D possibly being TRBD1 (6 bases). The CDR3 sequence is 13 residues long. Germline CDR1 is LNHDA and CDR2 is SQIVND (reference sequence). V was trimmed by 3 bases and J by 8 bases, leaving 13 bases between them. The CDR3, as DNA: TGTGCCAGTAGTATCCATGGGGGCGGCGGCTACACCTTC. It is translated as CASSIHGGGGYTF.

This chain joins TRBV5-5 and TRBJ1-1; D perhaps matches TRBD1 (6 bases). Germline V gene lookup returns CDR1 SGHKS and CDR2 YYEKEE (reference sequence). The CDR3 runs to 15 residues. Trimming pared 1 base from V and 4 bases from J, leaving 14 bases between. Written as DNA, the CDR3 is TGTGCCAGCAGCTTGAAGGTCAGCAGGGGCACTGAAGCTTTCTTT. Translating gives CASSLKVSRGTEAFF.

V gene TRBV6-1 combines with J gene TRBJ2-7, with D hard to call. Between the trimmed V and J ends, which lost 6 bases and 2 bases, there was a span of 14 bases. Germline V gene lookup returns CDR1 MNHNS and CDR2 SASEGT. This CDR3 comprises 14 residues. The CDR3 DNA reads as TGTGCCAGCAGGAAAGAGGTGTTTGCCTACGAGCAGTACTTC. Protein product: CASRKEVFAYEQYF.

This chain joins TRBV2 and TRBJ1-5; 10 nucleotides agree with TRBD1. Germline lookup yields CDR1 SNHLY and CDR2 FYNNEI. The CDR3 has 18 amino acids. V dropped 4 bases and J dropped 0; count of bases not matched to a gene: 9. The CDR3 is CASSGTTGGANSNQPQHF. The CDR3 DNA reads TGTGCCAGCAGTGGGACGACAGGGGGCGCCAATAGCAATCAGCCCCAGCATTTT. Full variable domain (rest looked up from reference TRBV2 and TRBJ1-5): EPEVTQTPSHQVTQMGQEVILRCVPISNHLYFYWYRQILGQKVEFLVSFYNNEISEKSEIFDDQFSVERPDGSNFTLKIRSTKLEDSAMYFCASSGTTGGANSNQPQHFGDGTRLSIL.

The rearrangement uses TRBV7-3 and TRBJ2-3, with D possibly TRBD2 on 6 matching bases. The CDR3 consists of 15 residues. Between the trimmed V and J ends, which lost 2 bases and 1 base, there was a span of 10 bases. Germline CDR1 SGHTA, CDR2 FQGTGA. The CDR3 region has the DNA TGTGCCAGCAGCTTATACGGGGGTGGCACAGATACGCAGTATTTT. Translating gives CASSLYGGGTDTQYF. Drawing the rest from reference TRBV7-3 and TRBJ2-3, the complete variable domain is GAGVSQTPSNKVTEKGKYVELRCDPISGHTALYWYRQSLGQGPEFLIYFQGTGAADDSGLPNDRFFAVRPEGSVSTLKIQRTERGDSAVYLCASSLYGGGTDTQYFGPGTRLTVL.

The rearrangement links TRBV5-1 to TRBJ2-7; tentative D call: TRBD1 (6 bases). The germline V gene has CDR1 SGHRS and CDR2 YFSETQ. The length of the CDR3 is 14 residues. V lost 4 bases to trimming and J lost 4 bases, with 15 bases between them. The CDR3 coding sequence is TGCGCCAGCAGCCCGGGGACACTCGGTTACGAGCAGTACTTC. Its protein product is CASSPGTLGYEQYF.

This chain links TRBV6-5 with TRBJ2-1; D is perhaps TRBD1 (6 bases). V gave up 5 bases and J gave up 7 bases, with 12 bases separating them. The CDR3 covers 13 residues. Germline V CDR1 and CDR2: MNHEY, SVGAGI. This CDR3 reads CASSRGQKNEQFF. The CDR3 DNA reads TGTGCCAGCAGTCGCGGACAGAAGAATGAGCAGTTCTTC.

The chain has TRBV7-2 and TRBJ1-2, with 10 bases aligning to TRBD1. V was clipped by 2 bases and J by 8 bases; unmatched bases: 8. Per the germline V gene, CDR1 is SGHTA and CDR2 is FQGNSA. There are 15 residues in the CDR3. The CDR3 DNA is TGTGCCAGCAGCTTACCGGGACAGGGGACAGTAGGCTACACCTTC. Translating it yields CASSLPGQGTVGYTF.